The present TCR beta chain was sequenced within a study of T cells after yellow fever vaccination. Study-level points and caveats: Relatively few clonotypes were ones that appeared in both CD4 and CD8 compartments.

This clonotype appeared many times. Its antigen is unknown. Germline V gives CDR1 SGHDT, CDR2 YYEEEE. With 5 bases clipped from V and 2 bases from J, the junction kept 5 bases outside the gene matches. This CDR3 contains 15 residues. In TCRdb, the 5' RACE reads were re-called with MiXCR into one record per CDR3 protein. The data hold almost 70,000 distinct CDR3 sequences, with approximately 5% observed a single time. This sample comprised CD4+ T cells sorted from PBMCs, obtained more than 14 days after the first yellow fever vaccination. This TCR came from a man aged 18 to 30 who received the YFV17D yellow fever vaccine. V usage is TRBV5-6 and J usage is TRBJ1-5; TRBD1 aligns across 9 bases. The CDR3 sequence is CASSLTGGGNQPQHF. The DNA of the CDR3 is TGTGCCAGCAGTCTTACAGGGGGCGGCAATCAGCCCCAGCATTTT.